This TCR beta chain was sequenced for a study of blood T cell repertoires in COVID-19. On the study more broadly: Samples taken during acute and convalescent COVID-19 were collected in the United States, Italy and Spain.

This CDR3 is built from 14 residues. V was shortened by 5 bases and J by 6 bases, with 17 bases between the two germline ends. Germline lookup yields CDR1 SGHRS and CDR2 YFSETQ. Per the original methods: Amplification of reference gene primers provided the estimated nucleated cell counts. Data came from immunoSEQ multiplex PCR; TCRdb stores just in-frame clones and leaves some out. The DNA gave D and trimming, while V, J and clone size come from that table. Of approximately 190,000 clones in the sample, 70% to 90% were seen once. The sequence came from a man aged 60-69 years with active or convalescent COVID-19. The J gene is TRBJ1-2, the V gene TRBV5-1, with D tentatively TRBD1 (6 bases). Source material: peripheral blood. The CDR3 nucleotides are TGCGCCAGCAGTTCCGATGGACAGTCCCATGGCTACACCTTC. This codes for CASSSDGQSHGYTF.